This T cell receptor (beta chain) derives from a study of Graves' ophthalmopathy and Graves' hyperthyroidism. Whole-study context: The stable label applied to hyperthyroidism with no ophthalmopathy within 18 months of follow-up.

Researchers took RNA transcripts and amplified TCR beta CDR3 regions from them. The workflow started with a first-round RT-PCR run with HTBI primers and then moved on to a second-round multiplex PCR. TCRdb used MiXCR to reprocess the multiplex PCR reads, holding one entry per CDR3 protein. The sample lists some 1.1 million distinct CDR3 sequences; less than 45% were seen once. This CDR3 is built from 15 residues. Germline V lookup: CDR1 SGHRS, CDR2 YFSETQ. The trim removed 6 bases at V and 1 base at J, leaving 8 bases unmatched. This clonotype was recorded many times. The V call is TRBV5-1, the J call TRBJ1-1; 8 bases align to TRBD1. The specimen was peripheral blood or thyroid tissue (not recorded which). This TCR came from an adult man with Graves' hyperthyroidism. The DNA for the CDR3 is TGCGCCAGCACCCGGACAGGGACGGGGAACACTGAAGCTTTCTTT. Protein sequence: CASTRTGTGNTEAFF.